Sequencing of this T cell receptor beta chain was carried out in a study of blood T cell repertoires in COVID-19. As processed by the authors: Amplification of reference gene primers provided the estimated nucleated cell counts. Assay: immunoSEQ multiplex PCR; the TCRdb copy retains only in-frame clones and omits some. V and J calls and clone size come straight from that table; D and trimming were deduced from the DNA. The sample has about 300,000 clones, around 90% seen once. Germline V gene sequence: CDR1 SNHLY, CDR2 FYNNEI. The V gene lost 4 bases and the J gene lost 8 bases, with 14 bases spanning the gap. The CDR3 totals 13 residues.

The source material was peripheral blood. This receptor was identified in a woman in her twenties or thirties with COVID-19, enrolled during active disease. V gene TRBV2 combines with J gene TRBJ1-2; the D is unclear. The CDR3 reads CASSGWGTGGYTF. The CDR3 DNA reads as TGTGCCAGCAGTGGATGGGGAACGGGGGGCTACACCTTC.